This T cell receptor beta chain emerged from a study of response to subunit inactivated influenza vaccine. This clonotype was seen a handful of times. One entry per CDR3 protein results from TCRdb running MiXCR on the RT-PCR reads. This table holds 500,000 to 600,000 distinct CDR3 sequences, about 15% found once. The sequence derives from a man aged 50-75 years who received an inactivated influenza vaccine. The sequences come from CD4+ T cells sorted from PBMCs, collected about 24 months after vaccination.

Here the CDR3 reads CSVSTLGSQAFF. DNA for the CDR3: TGCAGCGTTTCCACTCTCGGCTCTCAAGCTTTCTTT. This sequence joins TRBV29-1 and TRBJ1-1; D remains unclear. V was shortened by 5 bases and J by 9 bases, with 16 bases between the two germline ends. This CDR3 region has 12 residues. The germline gives CDR1 SQVTM, CDR2 ANQGSEA. The full variable domain, in which reference TRBV29-1 and TRBJ1-1 provide the parts outside the CDR3, is SAVISQKPSRDICQRGTSLTIQCQVDSQVTMMFWYRQQPGQSLTLIATANQGSEATYESGFVIDKFPISRPNLTFSTLTVSNMSPEDSSIYLCSVSTLGSQAFFGQGTRLTVV.